Listed below are T cell receptor beta chains from one sample, sequenced in a study of T cells in Graves' hyperthyroidism and ophthalmopathy. MiXCR, run by TCRdb on the multiplex PCR reads, gives a single entry per CDR3 protein. This repertoire shows some 620,000 distinct CDR3 sequences, around 15% found once; its top ten account for 3.8%. The source material was blood. These receptors came from a woman aged 25 to 39 with Graves' hyperthyroidism. Each CDR3 is given with its conserved first and last residue. Each record gives: CDR3 DNA, CDR3 protein, D gene, clone size, V gene, J gene. D genes are given only for firm matches. The size of a clone is reported for some rows only, either as once, few or many, or as a class for expanded clones.

cdr3_nt: TGTGCCAGCAGCTCCCCGGCGGTGGAGGACCGGAATGAGCAGTTCTTC
cdr3_aa: CASSSPAVEDRNEQFF
d_call: .
clone_size: few
v_call: TRBV13
j_call: TRBJ2-1

cdr3_nt: TGTGCCAGCAGCCAAGTCATAAACACTGAAGCTTTCTTT
cdr3_aa: CASSQVINTEAFF
d_call: .
clone_size: .
v_call: TRBV14
j_call: TRBJ1-1

cdr3_nt: TGTGCCAGCAGTTCGCGGATCCTCATCTCCTACGAGCAGTACTTC
cdr3_aa: CASSSRILISYEQYF
d_call: .
clone_size: many
v_call: TRBV28
j_call: TRBJ2-7

cdr3_nt: TGCAGTGCTAGACCCCCAGCGGGAGACGGACCCAAGACGCAGTATTTT
cdr3_aa: CSARPPAGDGPKTQYF
d_call: TRBD2
clone_size: .
v_call: TRBV20-1
j_call: TRBJ2-3

cdr3_nt: TGTGCCAGCAGCCCCCGCGGGAACCTTAACTATGGCTACACCTTC
cdr3_aa: CASSPRGNLNYGYTF
d_call: .
clone_size: many
v_call: TRBV13
j_call: TRBJ1-2

cdr3_nt: TGTGCCAGCAAAGTCGAGAGACTAGTGACGCCCTACGCGCAGTACTTC
cdr3_aa: CASKVERLVTPYAQYF
d_call: .
clone_size: .
v_call: TRBV2
j_call: TRBJ2-7

cdr3_nt: TGTGCCATCAGTTCCGGGACAGGGCCCAATCAGCCCCAGCATTTT
cdr3_aa: CAISSGTGPNQPQHF
d_call: TRBD1
clone_size: .
v_call: TRBV10-3
j_call: TRBJ1-5

cdr3_nt: TGCAGTGCCAGGGGACTAACCTCCTACGAGCAGTACTTC
cdr3_aa: CSARGLTSYEQYF
d_call: .
clone_size: many
v_call: TRBV20-1
j_call: TRBJ2-7

cdr3_nt: TGTGCCAGCAGTTTATCGAGGGGTGTGGGCAATGAGCAGTTCTTC
cdr3_aa: CASSLSRGVGNEQFF
d_call: .
clone_size: .
v_call: TRBV27
j_call: TRBJ2-1

cdr3_nt: TGTGCCAGCAGGATTTCGTTACGGAGCGGCAGGGTGAACACTGAAGCTTTCTTT
cdr3_aa: CASRISLRSGRVNTEAFF
d_call: .
clone_size: .
v_call: TRBV5-5
j_call: TRBJ1-1